These T cell receptor beta chains were read from a single sample in a study of T cells in Graves' hyperthyroidism and ophthalmopathy. MiXCR was run by TCRdb on the multiplex PCR reads, yielding one entry per CDR3 protein. The data show 700,000 to 850,000 distinct CDR3 sequences, with 30% to 40% seen just once and about a third held by the top ten. Sequenced: blood. These receptors originate from a woman in her thirties or forties with Graves' hyperthyroidism. Each CDR3 is given with its conserved first and last residue. Each record gives: D gene, V gene, CDR3 length, clone size, J gene, CDR3 protein, CDR3 DNA. D genes are given only for firm matches. Clone size is given for some rows only: seen once, a few or many times, or a class if the clone is expanded.

.	TRBV4-3	14	few	TRBJ2-7	CASSQVRGTYEQYF	TGCGCCAGCAGCCAAGTGCGGGGTACCTACGAGCAGTACTTC
.	TRBV6-5	15	few	TRBJ1-3	CASSYTEGSGNTIYF	TGTGCCAGCAGTTATACTGAGGGGTCTGGAAACACCATATATTTT
TRBD1	TRBV10-3	14	.	TRBJ1-5	CAISPHRGLQPQHF	TGTGCCATCAGTCCCCACAGGGGATTACAGCCCCAGCATTTT
.	TRBV7-2	13	.	TRBJ2-5	CASSLMEAETQYF	TGTGCCAGCAGCTTAATGGAGGCGGAGACCCAGTACTTC
.	TRBV11-2	15	.	TRBJ2-3	CASSLGWDSTDTQYF	TGTGCCAGCAGCTTGGGCTGGGACAGCACAGATACGCAGTATTTT
.	TRBV5-4	12	few	TRBJ1-5	CASSRVDLPQHF	TGTGCCAGCAGCCGGGTAGATCTGCCCCAGCATTTT
.	TRBV15	14	.	TRBJ1-1	CAIGTGPPNTEAFF	TGTGCCATCGGGACGGGCCCCCCGAACACTGAAGCTTTCTTT
.	TRBV25-1	14	many	TRBJ2-6	CASKEGSGANVLTF	TGTGCCAGCAAGGAGGGTTCTGGGGCCAACGTCCTGACTTTC
.	TRBV10-3	15	many	TRBJ1-5	CAISERPGAAQPQHF	TGTGCCATCAGTGAACGCCCAGGGGCAGCGCAGCCCCAGCATTTT
.	TRBV7-2	12	.	TRBJ2-7	CASSQVGNQQYF	TGTGCCAGCAGCCAAGTGGGGAACCAGCAGTACTTC
.	TRBV10-3	15	.	TRBJ1-2	CAISDPRQLLYGYTF	TGTGCCATCAGTGACCCAAGGCAGTTACTCTATGGCTACACCTTC
.	TRBV3-1	13	few	TRBJ1-6	CASSQDLRSPLHF	TGTGCCAGCAGCCAAGATTTGAGGTCACCCCTCCACTTT
.	TRBV6-6	12	.	TRBJ1-5	CATTNSNQPQHF	TGTGCCACGACGAATAGCAATCAGCCCCAGCATTTT
.	TRBV10-2	12	.	TRBJ2-7	CASNFQSGEQYF	TGTGCCAGCAATTTCCAATCCGGCGAGCAGTACTTC
.	TRBV7-9	16	.	TRBJ2-3	CASSPTVREVTDTQYF	TGTGCCAGCAGCCCCACCGTCAGGGAGGTCACAGATACGCAGTATTTT
.	TRBV7-9	18	few	TRBJ2-6	CASSLSSGTNSGANVLTF	TGTGCCAGCAGCTTGAGCAGCGGAACTAACTCTGGGGCCAACGTCCTGACTTTC
.	TRBV12-3/TRBV12-4	13	.	TRBJ1-3	CASSLGEINTIYF	TGTGCCAGCAGTTTAGGGGAGATAAACACCATATATTTT
.	TRBV15	14	few	TRBJ1-1	CATSRAGPNTEAFF	TGTGCCACCAGCAGAGCAGGGCCGAACACTGAAGCTTTCTTT
TRBD1	TRBV10-3	13	.	TRBJ1-2	CAISKGTGGGYTF	TGTGCCATCAGCAAAGGGACAGGGGGCGGCTACACCTTC
.	TRBV6-5	15	few	TRBJ1-1	CASSDKEGGDTEAFF	TGTGCCAGCAGTGATAAGGAGGGAGGAGACACTGAAGCTTTCTTT
.	TRBV29-1	14	many	TRBJ1-4	CSVVPGATNEKLFF	TGCAGCGTTGTCCCGGGGGCAACTAATGAAAAACTGTTTTTT
.	TRBV9	15	many	TRBJ2-5	CASSTVGGVGETQYF	TGTGCCAGCAGTACCGTAGGGGGAGTAGGGGAGACCCAGTACTTC
.	TRBV4-3	14	.	TRBJ2-7	CASSQRDGSYEQYF	TGCGCCAGCAGCCAGAGGGACGGGTCCTACGAGCAGTACTTC
TRBD1	TRBV6-5	17	.	TRBJ1-6	CASSGRGTEKGNSPLHF	TGTGCCAGCAGCGGCAGGGGGACCGAAAAGGGTAATTCACCCCTCCACTTT
.	TRBV6-5	12	many	TRBJ2-2	CASSFNTGELFF	TGTGCCAGCAGTTTCAACACCGGGGAGCTGTTTTTT
.	TRBV12-5	12	.	TRBJ2-3	CASSFPTDTQYF	TGTGCCAGCAGCTTCCCCACAGATACGCAGTATTTT